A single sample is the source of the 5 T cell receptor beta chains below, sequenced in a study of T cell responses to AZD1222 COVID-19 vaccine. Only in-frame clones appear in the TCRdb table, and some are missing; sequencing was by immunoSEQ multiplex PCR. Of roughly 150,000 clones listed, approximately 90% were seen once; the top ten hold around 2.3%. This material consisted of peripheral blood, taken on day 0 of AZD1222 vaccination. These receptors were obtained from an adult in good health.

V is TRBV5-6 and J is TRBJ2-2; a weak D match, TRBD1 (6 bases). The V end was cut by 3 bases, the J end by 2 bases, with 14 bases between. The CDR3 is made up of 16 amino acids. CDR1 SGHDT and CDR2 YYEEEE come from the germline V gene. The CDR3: CASSSSGTLNTGELFF. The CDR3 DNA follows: TGTGCCAGCAGCTCCTCCGGGACACTCAACACCGGGGAGCTGTTTTTT.

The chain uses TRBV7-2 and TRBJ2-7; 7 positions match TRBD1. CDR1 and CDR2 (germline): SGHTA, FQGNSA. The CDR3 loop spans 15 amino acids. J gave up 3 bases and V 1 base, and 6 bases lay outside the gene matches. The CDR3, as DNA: TGTGCCAGCAGCTTAGAGTGGGACAGCTTCTACGAGCAGTACTTC. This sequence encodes CASSLEWDSFYEQYF. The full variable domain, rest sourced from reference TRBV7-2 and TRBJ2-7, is GAGVSQSPSNKVTEKGKDVELRCDPISGHTALYWYRQSLGQGLEFLIYFQGNSAPDKSGLPSDRFSAERTGGSVSTLTIQRTQQEDSAVYLCASSLEWDSFYEQYFGPGTRLTVT.

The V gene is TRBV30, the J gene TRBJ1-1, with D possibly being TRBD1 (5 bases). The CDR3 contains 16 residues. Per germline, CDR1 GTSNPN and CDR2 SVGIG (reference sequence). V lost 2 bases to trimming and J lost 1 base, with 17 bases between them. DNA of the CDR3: TGTGCCTGGAGTTTTCGCTTCCTAGGGGAGAACACTGAAGCTTTCTTT. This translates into CAWSFRFLGENTEAFF.

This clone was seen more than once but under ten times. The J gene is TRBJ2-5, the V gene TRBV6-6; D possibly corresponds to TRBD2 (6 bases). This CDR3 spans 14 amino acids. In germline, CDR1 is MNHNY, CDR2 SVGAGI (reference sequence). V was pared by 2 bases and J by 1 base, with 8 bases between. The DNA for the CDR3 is TGTGCCAGCAGTTACGGCGGGGTCCAAGAGACCCAGTACTTC. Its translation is CASSYGGVQETQYF.

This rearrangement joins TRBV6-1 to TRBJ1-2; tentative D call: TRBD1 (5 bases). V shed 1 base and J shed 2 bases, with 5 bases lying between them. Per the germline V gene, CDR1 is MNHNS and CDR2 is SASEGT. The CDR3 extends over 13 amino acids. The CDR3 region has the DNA TGTGCCAGCAGTGAAGGACAGAACTATGGCTACACCTTC. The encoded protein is CASSEGQNYGYTF.